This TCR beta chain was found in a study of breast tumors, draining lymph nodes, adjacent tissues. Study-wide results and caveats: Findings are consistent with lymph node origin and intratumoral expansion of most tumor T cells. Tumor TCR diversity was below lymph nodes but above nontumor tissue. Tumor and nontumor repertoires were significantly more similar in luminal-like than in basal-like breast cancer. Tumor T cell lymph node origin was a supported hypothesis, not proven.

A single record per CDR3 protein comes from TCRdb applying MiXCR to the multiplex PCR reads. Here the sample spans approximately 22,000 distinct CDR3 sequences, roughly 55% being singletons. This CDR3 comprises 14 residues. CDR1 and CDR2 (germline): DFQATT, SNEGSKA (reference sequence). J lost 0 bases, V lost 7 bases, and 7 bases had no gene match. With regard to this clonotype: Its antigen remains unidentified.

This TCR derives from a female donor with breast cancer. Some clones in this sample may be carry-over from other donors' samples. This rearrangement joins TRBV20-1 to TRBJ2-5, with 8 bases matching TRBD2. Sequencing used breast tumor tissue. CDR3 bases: TGCAGTGTCCTTAGCGGGGCTAACCAAGAGACCCAGTACTTC. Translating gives CSVLSGANQETQYF.